This entry lists 26 T cell receptor beta chains sequenced from one sample in a study of PD-1 blockade in mismatch repair-deficient tumors. Libraries were prepared by immunoSEQ multiplex PCR; TCRdb keeps only in-frame clonotypes and omits some of them. This table holds tens of thousands of clones, 65% to 85% found once. Sequences were derived from peripheral blood, sampled 12 weeks after starting pembrolizumab. These receptors were taken from an adult with mismatch repair-deficient cancer.

The chain recombines TRBV30 with TRBJ1-4, with D uncertain. From germline, CDR1 is GTSNPN and CDR2 SVGIG (reference sequence). V was cut by 0 bases and J by 8 bases, with 13 bases left in between. CDR3 length: 14 amino acids. In DNA form, the CDR3 reads TGTGCCTGGAGTGTAGGCCAGTTTACCGAAAAACTGTTTTTT. This codes for CAWSVGQFTEKLFF.

CDR3 sequence: CASSVAGGTSYEQYF. The CDR3 coding sequence is TGTGCCAGCAGCGTAGCGGGAGGAACGTCCTACGAGCAGTACTTC. This chain links TRBV9 with TRBJ2-7; 7 bases agree with TRBD2. Germline CDR1 reads SGDLS; CDR2 reads YYNGEE. The CDR3 runs to 15 residues. V lost 0 bases to trimming and J lost 1 base; unmatched junction nucleotides: 4. Full variable domain (rest looked up from reference TRBV9 and TRBJ2-7): DSGVTQTPKHLITATGQRVTLRCSPRSGDLSVYWYQQSLDQGLQFLIQYYNGEERAKGNILERFSAQQFPDLHSELNLSSLELGDSALYFCASSVAGGTSYEQYFGPGTRLTVT.

The chain uses TRBV7-8 and TRBJ2-5; weak D call: TRBD1 (5 bases). V was cut by 8 bases and J by 5 bases, with 18 bases left in between. The CDR3 loop spans 14 amino acids. Germline CDR1 SGHVS, CDR2 FQNEAQ. Here the CDR3 reads CASRPGAHGETQYF. In nucleotides, the CDR3 is TGTGCCAGCCGGCCTGGGGCGCACGGGGAGACCCAGTACTTC.

The rearrangement joins TRBV28 to TRBJ1-3, with 9 bases that match TRBD1. The CDR3 spans 16 residues. After removal of 7 bases from V and 0 bases from J, the junction contained 7 bases not matched to a gene. Germline CDR1 and CDR2: MDHEN and SYDVKM. CDR3 protein: CASTTGGFASGNTIYF. CDR3 in DNA: TGTGCCAGCACGACAGGGGGGTTTGCCTCTGGAAACACCATATATTTT.

The chain combines TRBV10-2 with TRBJ2-7; 8 bases align to TRBD1. Germline V CDR1 and CDR2: WSHSY, SAAADI. V lost 6 bases to trimming and J lost 7 bases; unmatched junction nucleotides: 14. The CDR3 spans 15 residues. The CDR3 loop is CASSPGQGIQTEQYF. The CDR3 nucleotides are TGCGCCAGCAGCCCCGGACAGGGCATACAGACGGAGCAGTACTTC.

This chain connects TRBV9 to TRBJ2-7; D is uncertain. The V end lost 2 bases, the J end lost 2 bases, and 11 bases lay between the germline ends. CDR1 and CDR2 from the germline V gene are SGDLS and YYNGEE. CDR3 length equals 14 residues. The CDR3 DNA reads as TGTGCCAGCAGCGTTGGAGACGGAGCCTACGAGCAGTACTTC. Its protein product is CASSVGDGAYEQYF.

V is TRBV5-5 and J is TRBJ1-1, with TRBD1 as a possible D gene (5 bases). The CDR3 covers 14 residues. Per germline, CDR1 SGHKS and CDR2 YYEKEE (reference sequence). Trimming removed 4 bases at V and 4 bases at J, with 14 bases between. As DNA, the CDR3 is TGTGCCAGCAGCCCGGCCGCAGGGCGCACTGAAGCTTTCTTT. It specifies CASSPAAGRTEAFF. Based on the CDR3 plus reference TRBV5-5 and TRBJ1-1, the full variable domain is DAGVTQSPTHLIKTRGQQVTLRCSPISGHKSVSWYQQVLGQGPQFIFQYYEKEERGRGNFPDRFSARQFPNYSSELNVNALLLGDSALYLCASSPAAGRTEAFFGQGTRLTVV.

V usage is TRBV4-2 and J usage is TRBJ2-7; a possible D gene is TRBD2 (6 bases). Between the trimmed V and J ends, which lost 3 bases and 2 bases, there was a span of 14 bases. Germline V gene lookup returns CDR1 LGHNA and CDR2 YNFKEQ. The CDR3 contains 15 residues. The CDR3 bases are TGTGCCAGCAGCCAGGGGGGTACCTCTACCTACGAGCAGTACTTC. Protein sequence: CASSQGGTSTYEQYF.

This clone was observed a single time. This chain uses TRBV19 with TRBJ2-1; the D is unclear. Germline CDR1 is LNHDA and CDR2 is SQIVND (reference sequence). This CDR3 comprises 12 residues. Trimming removed 1 base at V and 7 bases at J, with 5 bases between. The CDR3 DNA follows: TGTGCCAGTAGTATAGTAGGGAATGAGCAGTTCTTC. Residues: CASSIVGNEQFF.

The chain links TRBV29-1 to TRBJ2-1, with D possibly TRBD2 on 6 matching bases. Germline loops: CDR1 SQVTM, CDR2 ANQGSEA. The CDR3 extends over 13 amino acids. The CDR3 protein is CSSWVAVNNEQFF. CDR3 sequence (DNA): TGCAGTAGCTGGGTAGCGGTCAACAATGAGCAGTTCTTC.

The rearrangement links TRBV18 to TRBJ2-2, with TRBD2 matching 12 bases. The CDR3 is made up of 15 amino acids. The V segment lost 6 bases and the J segment 6 bases; nucleotides outside the gene matches: 5. Germline-derived CDR1 and CDR2 are KGHSH and LQKENI. The chain's CDR3 is CASSGTSGSAGELFF. The CDR3 DNA follows: TGTGCCAGCTCCGGGACTAGCGGGTCGGCCGGGGAGCTGTTTTTT.

The rearrangement joins TRBV13 to TRBJ1-2, with TRBD1 matching over 8 bases. The CDR3 sequence is 18 residues long. CDR1 PRHDT and CDR2 FYEKMQ come from the germline V gene (reference sequence). Trimming at V came to 0 bases and at J to 4 bases, leaving 13 bases not matched to a gene. CDR3 DNA: TGTGCCAGCAGCTTAGGCGGTAGGGGACAGGAAACTATCTATGGCTACACCTTC. Translating gives CASSLGGRGQETIYGYTF.

The gene calls are TRBV30 and TRBJ2-3; no firm D call. Trimming removed 2 bases at V and 1 base at J, with 7 bases between. The germline CDR1 and CDR2 sequences are GTSNPN and SVGIG (reference sequence). The CDR3 length is 13 residues. The CDR3 is CAWSMRGTDTQYF. The CDR3 DNA reads TGTGCCTGGAGTATGCGAGGCACAGATACGCAGTATTTT.

The chain recombines TRBV7-6 with TRBJ2-5, with 7 bases aligning to TRBD1. This CDR3 contains 14 residues. Trimming at V came to 3 bases and at J to 6 bases, leaving 7 bases not matched to a gene. Germline CDR1 SGHVS, CDR2 FNYEAQ. The CDR3 region has the DNA TGTGCCAGCAGCTTCCGGGACAGCGGAAAGACCCAGTACTTC. This sequence encodes CASSFRDSGKTQYF.

The CDR3 spells CASTNRLANHNEQFF. The DNA of the CDR3 is TGCGCCAGCACAAATCGACTAGCGAATCACAATGAGCAGTTCTTC. This chain links TRBV5-1 with TRBJ2-1; 8 bases map to TRBD2. The CDR3 has 15 amino acids. CDR1 is SGHRS and CDR2 is YFSETQ in the germline V gene. Trimming removed 6 bases from V and 5 bases from J; junction bases left unmatched: 10. The full variable domain, completed using reference TRBV5-1 and TRBJ2-1, is KAGVTQTPRYLIKTRGQQVTLSCSPISGHRSVSWYQQTPGQGLQFLFEYFSETQRNKGNFPGRFSGRQFSNSRSEMNVSTLELGDSALYLCASTNRLANHNEQFFGPGTRLTVL.

Remarks on this clone: Other DNA sequences within the sample encode an identical CDR3. This chain connects TRBV6-4 to TRBJ2-3; 7 positions match TRBD2. V was pared by 2 bases and J by 6 bases, with 5 bases of the junction left unmatched. The germline V gene encodes CDR1 MRHNA and CDR2 SNTAGT. This CDR3 region has 14 residues. The CDR3 nucleotides read TGTGCCAGCAGTGACCTGGCGGGAGCGGATACGCAGTATTTT. It codes for CASSDLAGADTQYF.

Only one count was recorded for this clone. The chain couples TRBV10-3 to TRBJ2-6; weak D call: TRBD1 (7 bases). Germline-derived CDR1 and CDR2 are ENHRY and SYGVKD. There are 17 residues in the CDR3. V lost 4 bases to trimming and J lost 0 bases, with 13 bases between them. CDR3 residues: CAISGAGQPSGANVLTF. DNA of the CDR3: TGTGCCATCAGTGGCGCGGGACAGCCCTCTGGGGCCAACGTCCTGACTTTC.

Comments on this clone: The junction shows a germline mismatch at one end, possibly a read error. The chain links TRBV5-1 to TRBJ2-4; D is ambiguous. The CDR3 consists of 14 residues. Per germline, CDR1 SGHRS and CDR2 YFSETQ. The CDR3 sequence: CASSLGRAQNIQYF. The DNA for the CDR3 is TGCGCCAGCAGCTTGGGAAGAGCCCAAAACATTCAGTACTTC.

V usage is TRBV6-1 and J usage is TRBJ1-1, with TRBD1 identical over 9 bases. Germline V gives CDR1 MNHNS, CDR2 SASEGT. This CDR3 is built from 13 residues. The trim removed 9 bases at V and 6 bases at J, leaving 8 bases unmatched. CDR3 in amino acids: CASRDRGYAEAFF. The CDR3, as DNA: TGTGCCAGTAGAGACAGGGGGTACGCTGAAGCTTTCTTT.

V and J are TRBV4-1 and TRBJ2-1, with D possibly TRBD2 on 5 matching bases. The CDR3 is made up of 16 amino acids. Germline V CDR1 and CDR2: MGHRA, YSYEKL. Between the trimmed V and J ends, which lost 0 bases and 5 bases, there was a span of 14 bases. CDR3 region: CASSQEGVLAHNEQFF. The CDR3, as DNA: TGCGCCAGCAGCCAAGAGGGCGTCCTAGCCCACAATGAGCAGTTCTTC.

The chain has TRBV23-1 and TRBJ2-6; D not resolved. TRBV23-1 is an open reading frame whose function is uncertain. The ends were cut back, 4 bases at V and 0 bases at J, with 7 bases in the middle. The CDR3 spans 15 residues. The CDR3 sequence: CASSPPGSGANVLTF. CDR3 in DNA: TGCGCCAGCAGTCCCCCCGGCTCTGGGGCCAACGTCCTGACTTTC.

The J gene is TRBJ1-2, the V gene TRBV7-5; the table gives TRBD1 as D, unverified against the DNA. TRBV7-5 is assigned pseudogene status. The CDR3 has 15 residues. CDR3 region: CASSPEGQGTGGYTF. The CDR3 DNA reads as TGTGCCAGCAGCCCCGAAGGACAGGGTACGGGGGGCTACACCTTC.

The rearrangement uses TRBV7-9 and TRBJ2-5; tentative D call: TRBD2 (5 bases). With 4 bases removed from V and 3 bases from J, the gap between germline ends came to 9 bases. The CDR3 covers 13 residues. Germline V gives CDR1 SEHNR, CDR2 FQNEAQ (reference sequence). The CDR3 DNA is TGTGCCAGCAGCTCGTACGGGGAAGAGACCCAGTACTTC. Translated, it gives CASSSYGEETQYF. Variable domain in full (rest from reference TRBV7-9 and TRBJ2-5): DTGVSQNPRHKITKRGQNVTFRCDPISEHNRLYWYRQTLGQGPEFLTYFQNEAQLEKSRLLSDRFSAERPKGSFSTLEIQRTEQGDSAMYLCASSSYGEETQYFGPGTRLLVL.

The CDR3 nucleotides read TGTGCCAGCAGTGAATTAAGACATTCCCTTTCCTACGAGCAGTACTTC. Translated, it gives CASSELRHSLSYEQYF. This chain links TRBV2 with TRBJ2-7; no clear D gene. Germline values: CDR1 SNHLY, CDR2 FYNNEI. Trimming removed 2 bases from V and 1 base from J, with 15 bases in between. This CDR3 is built from 16 residues.

This clone came up once. The chain carries TRBV2 and TRBJ2-1; TRBD1 matches at 10 bases. The V gene end was trimmed by 3 bases and the J gene end by 7 bases; junction bases not matched to a gene: 3. Per germline, CDR1 SNHLY and CDR2 FYNNEI. The CDR3 runs to 14 residues. Written as DNA, the CDR3 is TGTGCCAGCAGTGACTCGGGACAGGGGAATGAGCAGTTCTTC. Protein: CASSDSGQGNEQFF.

The V gene is TRBV4-1, the J gene TRBJ1-2; D uncertain. The CDR3 sequence is 14 residues long. The V end lost 6 bases, the J end lost 0 bases, and 11 bases lay between the germline ends. The germline V gene has CDR1 MGHRA and CDR2 YSYEKL. CDR3 in DNA: TGCGCCAGCAGAAAAGTGACCACTAACTATGGCTACACCTTC. Its translation: CASRKVTTNYGYTF.